A selection of T cell receptor beta chains follows, all from one sample in a study of OX40 agonist ivuxolimab in advanced cancers. The repertoire was sequenced with immunoSEQ multiplex PCR; TCRdb's copy has only in-frame clones and lacks some. The sample lists 80,000 or so clones, 84% occurring once. The source was CD4+ or CD8+ T cells sorted from blood, collected in a trial of the OX40 agonist ivuxolimab. These TCRs come from an adult with an advanced solid tumor such as melanoma, head and neck, liver or kidney cancer. CDR3s include the opening cysteine and the closing phenylalanine or tryptophan. D genes are given only for firm matches. Size is stated for part of the rows, as once, few or many counts, or as a class when the clone is expanded.

j_call clone_size d_call v_call cdr3_nt cdr3_aa
TRBJ2-7 NA TRBD1 TRBV2 TGTGCCAGCAGTCCCGGGACAGTCGCACCTAGCGAGCAGTACTTC CASSPGTVAPSEQYF
TRBJ2-3 NA NA TRBV7-3 TGTGCCAGCAGCTTGAACCCGGGGAGCGCAGATACGCAGTATTTT CASSLNPGSADTQYF
TRBJ1-2 NA NA TRBV5-1 TGCGCCAGCAGCTTGGCCGGACAAAACTATGGCTACACCTTC CASSLAGQNYGYTF
TRBJ2-5 once TRBD2 TRBV25-1 TGTGCCAGCAGTGCTGGGACTAGCGGGAGCGTAGAGACCCAGTACTTC CASSAGTSGSVETQYF
TRBJ1-5 few TRBD1 TRBV27 TGTGCCAGCAGTTTATACGGGACAGATACTCAGCCCCAGCATTTT CASSLYGTDTQPQHF
TRBJ1-4 once TRBD1 TRBV7-6 TGTGCCAGCAGCCAGGGGACAGGGGAGGAAAAACTGTTTTTT CASSQGTGEEKLFF
TRBJ1-2 NA TRBD1 TRBV7-9 TGTGCCAGCATCGTAACCGGGACAGGGAATGGTGGCTACACCTTC CASIVTGTGNGGYTF
TRBJ1-1 once NA TRBV27 TGTGCCAGCAGTCCCCCAGGAGTTCTGAACACTGAAGCTTTCTTT CASSPPGVLNTEAFF
TRBJ2-5 NA NA TRBV5-1 TGCGCCAGCTCCAGTCAAGAGACCCAGTACTTC CASSSQETQYF
TRBJ2-1 once NA TRBV6-5 TGTGCCAGCAGGGACAAGGGCCGAGATGAGCAGTTCTTC CASRDKGRDEQFF
TRBJ2-7 few NA TRBV6-1 TGTGCCATTGATCGGACTTCTTACGAGCAGTACTTC CAIDRTSYEQYF
TRBJ1-1 NA NA TRBV14 TGTGCCAGCAGCCAAGATTTGATAGGGAACACTGAAGCTTTCTTT CASSQDLIGNTEAFF
TRBJ2-7 NA TRBD1 TRBV19 TGTGCCAGTAGTACGAACTACCAGGGGGCGGGCGAGCAGTACTTC CASSTNYQGAGEQYF
TRBJ2-1 NA NA TRBV7-6 TGTGCCAGCAGCTCTCCAATTGGCAGCCCCGATACCTACAATGAGCAGTTCTTC CASSSPIGSPDTYNEQFF
TRBJ2-3 NA NA TRBV5-6 TGTGCCAGCAGCTTGAGGAGGCCCCTAAGGGCAGATACGCAGTATTTT CASSLRRPLRADTQYF
TRBJ2-7 once TRBD2 TRBV19 TGTGCCAGTAGTCGCCGATGGGGGGGAGGGGAGCAGTACTTC CASSRRWGGGEQYF
TRBJ2-5 NA TRBD1 TRBV5-6 TGTGCCAGCAGCTCTCCCATTCGGACCCACAGGGGAGAGACCCAGTACTTC CASSSPIRTHRGETQYF
TRBJ1-1 NA NA TRBV18 TGTGCCAGCTCACCACAGGTAGGCACTGAAGCTTTCTTT CASSPQVGTEAFF
TRBJ2-4 once NA TRBV30 TGTGCCTGGAGTACGACAGGCAGGGGCATTCAGTACTTC CAWSTTGRGIQYF
TRBJ2-7 NA TRBD2 TRBV4-2 TGTGCCAGCAGCCAAGGGTTAGGGGAGGGGCCGAACTCCTACGAGCAGTACTTC CASSQGLGEGPNSYEQYF
TRBJ2-2 NA NA TRBV10-3 TGTGCCATCAGTGAGTTGCGGACGGGAAACACCGGGGAGCTGTTTTTT CAISELRTGNTGELFF
TRBJ1-2 NA TRBD1 TRBV5-1 TGCGCCAGCAGCGAGGGGACAGGGCCGCCTAACTATGGCTACACCTTC CASSEGTGPPNYGYTF
TRBJ2-7 few NA TRBV11-2 TGTGCCAGCAGCTTACAGACTGCCTACGAGCAGTACTTC CASSLQTAYEQYF
TRBJ2-7 NA TRBD1 TRBV15 TGTGCCACCAGCAGGGGACAGGGGGACTCCTACGAGCAGTACTTC CATSRGQGDSYEQYF
TRBJ2-5 once TRBD2 TRBV6-1 TGTGCCAGCAGTGGGGGACTAGCGGGAGGTCAAGAGACCCAGTACTTC CASSGGLAGGQETQYF
TRBJ1-2 NA NA TRBV4-3 TGCGCCAGCAGCCAAAACGGAGCCTACACCTTC CASSQNGAYTF
TRBJ1-2 NA NA TRBV7-2 TGTGCCACCCAGCCGGGGGGCCCCTATGGCTACACCTTC CATQPGGPYGYTF
TRBJ2-7 NA NA TRBV5-6 TGTGCCAGCAGCTTCGGTAGGCCGACAGGCGAGCAGTACTTC CASSFGRPTGEQYF